A selection of T cell receptor beta chains follows, all from one sample in a study of blood T cell repertoires in COVID-19. TCRdb's table, derived via immunoSEQ multiplex PCR, lists solely in-frame clones and lacks some. Of tens of thousands of clones listed, about nine tenths are singletons. The sequenced sample was peripheral blood. These receptors were obtained from a human donor in a cohort sampled during active COVID-19. CDR3s include the opening cysteine and the closing phenylalanine or tryptophan. Each record gives: D gene, clone size, J gene, V gene, CDR3 protein, CDR3 DNA. D genes are given only for firm matches. Clone size, where shown, is once, few, many, or a class for clones that have expanded.

d_gene: TRBD2; abundance: NA; j_gene: TRBJ2-5; v_gene: TRBV5-1; CDR3aa: CASSAGLAGVETQYF; CDR3nt: TGCGCCAGCAGCGCGGGACTAGCGGGAGTAGAGACCCAGTACTTC
d_gene: NA; abundance: NA; j_gene: TRBJ2-5; v_gene: TRBV11-2; CDR3aa: CASRTDLREQYF; CDR3nt: TGTGCCAGCAGAACGGACCTTCGGGAGCAGTACTTC
d_gene: NA; abundance: NA; j_gene: TRBJ1-1; v_gene: TRBV19; CDR3aa: CASSIGSMNTEAFF; CDR3nt: TGTGCCAGTAGTATAGGTAGCATGAACACTGAAGCTTTCTTT
d_gene: NA; abundance: NA; j_gene: TRBJ1-2; v_gene: TRBV6-1; CDR3aa: CASSEFVGGAYGYTF; CDR3nt: TGTGCCAGCAGTGAGTTTGTTGGGGGCGCCTATGGCTACACCTTC
d_gene: TRBD2; abundance: NA; j_gene: TRBJ2-7; v_gene: TRBV5-4; CDR3aa: CASSLGGGLAGVYEQYF; CDR3nt: TGTGCCAGCAGCTTGGGTGGCGGACTAGCGGGAGTATACGAGCAGTACTTC
d_gene: NA; abundance: once; j_gene: TRBJ1-5; v_gene: TRBV5-1; CDR3aa: CASSLAPTSPQHF; CDR3nt: TGCGCCAGCAGCTTGGCCCCCACTTCCCCCCAGCATTTT
d_gene: TRBD1; abundance: NA; j_gene: TRBJ2-7; v_gene: TRBV7-9; CDR3aa: CASSRRDSSYEQYF; CDR3nt: TGTGCCAGCAGCCGAAGGGACAGCTCCTACGAGCAGTACTTC
d_gene: TRBD2; abundance: few; j_gene: TRBJ2-7; v_gene: TRBV7-9; CDR3aa: CASRPNLGLGDYEQYF; CDR3nt: TGTGCCAGCAGACCTAACCTCGGACTAGGGGACTACGAGCAGTACTTC
d_gene: TRBD1; abundance: NA; j_gene: TRBJ1-6; v_gene: TRBV7-6; CDR3aa: CASSGGTGANSPLHF; CDR3nt: TGTGCCAGCAGCGGGGGGACAGGGGCTAATTCACCCCTCCACTTT
d_gene: TRBD2; abundance: NA; j_gene: TRBJ2-7; v_gene: TRBV9; CDR3aa: CASSVGTSGIYEQYF; CDR3nt: TGTGCCAGCAGCGTAGGGACTAGCGGGATATACGAGCAGTACTTC
d_gene: NA; abundance: few; j_gene: TRBJ2-6; v_gene: TRBV15; CDR3aa: CATSRGRQTIQSSGANVLTF; CDR3nt: TGTGCCACCAGCAGAGGTAGACAGACGATACAGAGCTCTGGGGCCAACGTCCTGACTTTC
d_gene: TRBD1; abundance: NA; j_gene: TRBJ2-5; v_gene: TRBV14; CDR3aa: CASSQTDRGQETQYF; CDR3nt: TGTGCCAGCAGCCAGACGGACAGGGGCCAAGAGACCCAGTACTTC
d_gene: TRBD2; abundance: NA; j_gene: TRBJ2-5; v_gene: TRBV19; CDR3aa: CASSSWASGSVETQYF; CDR3nt: TGTGCCAGTAGTAGCTGGGCTAGCGGGAGTGTGGAGACCCAGTACTTC
d_gene: NA; abundance: NA; j_gene: TRBJ2-7; v_gene: TRBV3-1/TRBV3-2; CDR3aa: CASSRKTGVHEQYF; CDR3nt: TGTGCCAGCAGCCGAAAGACAGGCGTGCACGAGCAGTACTTC
d_gene: TRBD2; abundance: NA; j_gene: TRBJ2-7; v_gene: TRBV11-2; CDR3aa: CASSLALAGGQGEQYF; CDR3nt: TGTGCCAGCAGCTTAGCACTAGCGGGAGGGCAAGGCGAGCAGTACTTC
d_gene: NA; abundance: NA; j_gene: TRBJ1-1; v_gene: TRBV5-4; CDR3aa: CASSLDSRNTEAFF; CDR3nt: TGTGCCAGCAGCTTGGACAGCCGTAACACTGAAGCTTTCTTT
d_gene: NA; abundance: NA; j_gene: TRBJ1-1; v_gene: TRBV6-5; CDR3aa: CASRRPGGSAEAFF; CDR3nt: TGTGCCAGCAGGCGGCCAGGAGGATCCGCTGAAGCTTTCTTT
d_gene: NA; abundance: once; j_gene: TRBJ1-2; v_gene: TRBV19; CDR3aa: CASSTGKGGYTF; CDR3nt: TGTGCCAGTAGCACGGGGAAGGGAGGCTACACCTTC
d_gene: NA; abundance: NA; j_gene: TRBJ2-3; v_gene: TRBV30; CDR3aa: CAFSGGGADTQYF; CDR3nt: TGTGCCTTTAGCGGAGGAGGAGCAGATACGCAGTATTTT
d_gene: TRBD2; abundance: NA; j_gene: TRBJ2-2; v_gene: TRBV15; CDR3aa: CATSRAAGRKTGELFF; CDR3nt: TGTGCCACCAGCAGAGCAGCGGGGCGGAAAACCGGGGAGCTGTTTTTT
d_gene: NA; abundance: NA; j_gene: TRBJ1-4; v_gene: TRBV27; CDR3aa: CASSPGRNNEKLFF; CDR3nt: TGTGCCAGCAGCCCCGGGAGGAATAATGAAAAACTGTTTTTT
d_gene: NA; abundance: once; j_gene: TRBJ2-7; v_gene: TRBV11-2; CDR3aa: CASSFAINPYEQYF; CDR3nt: TGTGCCAGCAGCTTCGCGATAAACCCCTACGAGCAGTACTTC
d_gene: NA; abundance: NA; j_gene: TRBJ1-2; v_gene: TRBV30; CDR3aa: CAWRGTLRGYTF; CDR3nt: TGTGCCTGGAGAGGGACACTTCGGGGCTACACCTTC
d_gene: NA; abundance: NA; j_gene: TRBJ1-2; v_gene: TRBV5-6; CDR3aa: CASSLEGAAANYGYTF; CDR3nt: TGTGCCAGCAGCCTGGAAGGGGCCGCAGCTAACTATGGCTACACCTTC
d_gene: TRBD2; abundance: NA; j_gene: TRBJ2-7; v_gene: TRBV18; CDR3aa: CASSPLGGGPNEQYF; CDR3nt: TGTGCCAGCTCACCCCTGGGGGGAGGGCCGAACGAGCAGTACTTC
d_gene: TRBD2; abundance: NA; j_gene: TRBJ2-5; v_gene: TRBV28; CDR3aa: CASTRLGTSGETQYF; CDR3nt: TGTGCCAGCACCCGTTTAGGGACTAGCGGGGAGACCCAGTACTTC
d_gene: TRBD1; abundance: once; j_gene: TRBJ1-1; v_gene: TRBV3-1/TRBV3-2; CDR3aa: CASSQRTTGDVTEAFF; CDR3nt: TGTGCCAGCAGCCAACGGACCACAGGGGACGTCACTGAAGCTTTCTTT
d_gene: TRBD1; abundance: NA; j_gene: TRBJ1-6; v_gene: TRBV5-4; CDR3aa: CASSLGQGVALGSPLHF; CDR3nt: TGTGCCAGCAGCTTGGGTCAGGGGGTAGCCCTTGGTTCACCCCTCCACTTT
d_gene: TRBD1; abundance: NA; j_gene: TRBJ1-2; v_gene: TRBV3-1/TRBV3-2; CDR3aa: CASSQVGQNYGYTF; CDR3nt: TGTGCCAGCAGCCAAGTGGGACAGAACTATGGCTACACCTTC
d_gene: TRBD2; abundance: NA; j_gene: TRBJ2-5; v_gene: TRBV11-2; CDR3aa: CASSPRPGLAGVKETQYF; CDR3nt: TGTGCCAGCAGCCCGCGCCCGGGACTAGCGGGAGTAAAAGAGACCCAGTACTTC
d_gene: NA; abundance: NA; j_gene: TRBJ1-4; v_gene: TRBV29-1; CDR3aa: CSVEDQEKLFF; CDR3nt: TGCAGCGTTGAAGATCAGGAAAAACTGTTTTTT
d_gene: NA; abundance: NA; j_gene: TRBJ2-7; v_gene: TRBV27; CDR3aa: CASSFAGRASRSYEQYF; CDR3nt: TGTGCCAGCAGTTTCGCCGGACGGGCTAGCCGCTCCTACGAGCAGTACTTC
d_gene: TRBD2; abundance: NA; j_gene: TRBJ2-3; v_gene: TRBV4-1; CDR3aa: CASSQGTGGGTDTQYF; CDR3nt: TGCGCCAGCAGCCAAGGGACGGGAGGAGGGACAGATACGCAGTATTTT
d_gene: NA; abundance: NA; j_gene: TRBJ1-4; v_gene: TRBV6-5; CDR3aa: CASNLDYMGEKLFF; CDR3nt: TGTGCCAGCAACCTGGACTACATGGGAGAAAAACTGTTTTTT
d_gene: NA; abundance: NA; j_gene: TRBJ2-7; v_gene: TRBV7-3; CDR3aa: CASSLARSYEQYF; CDR3nt: TGTGCCAGCAGCTTAGCCAGATCCTACGAGCAGTACTTC
d_gene: NA; abundance: NA; j_gene: TRBJ2-7; v_gene: TRBV10-1; CDR3aa: CASSESGLYYEQYF; CDR3nt: TGCGCCAGCAGTGAGTCGGGGCTATACTACGAGCAGTACTTC
d_gene: NA; abundance: NA; j_gene: TRBJ2-3; v_gene: TRBV6-5; CDR3aa: CASTTDLTDTQYF; CDR3nt: TGTGCCAGCACAACAGATCTCACAGATACGCAGTATTTT
d_gene: NA; abundance: once; j_gene: TRBJ1-2; v_gene: TRBV3-1/TRBV3-2; CDR3aa: CASRLGQNWYGYTF; CDR3nt: TGTGCCAGCAGACTCGGACAGAATTGGTATGGCTACACCTTC
d_gene: NA; abundance: NA; j_gene: TRBJ2-1; v_gene: TRBV28; CDR3aa: CASSPPPSYNEQFF; CDR3nt: TGTGCCAGCAGTCCCCCCCCATCCTACAATGAGCAGTTCTTC
d_gene: TRBD2; abundance: NA; j_gene: TRBJ2-1; v_gene: TRBV11-2; CDR3aa: CASSLVRLAVVGEQFF; CDR3nt: TGTGCCAGCAGCTTAGTTCGACTAGCGGTTGTAGGGGAGCAGTTCTTC
d_gene: TRBD2; abundance: NA; j_gene: TRBJ2-5; v_gene: TRBV4-1; CDR3aa: CASSRGLAGGQGETQYF; CDR3nt: TGCGCCAGCAGCCGTGGACTAGCGGGAGGGCAGGGAGAGACCCAGTACTTC
d_gene: TRBD2; abundance: NA; j_gene: TRBJ2-3; v_gene: TRBV5-1; CDR3aa: CASSLLSGRVDTDTQYF; CDR3nt: TGCGCCAGCAGCTTGTTAAGCGGGAGGGTCGACACAGATACGCAGTATTTT